This T cell receptor (beta chain) was captured in a study of cytomegalovirus exposure and HLA in healthy donors. A word on this clone: The antigen is undetermined.

Findings and limits, study-wide: Roughly uniform sequencing depth across donors was assumed, possibly incorrectly. There were some public TCRs occurring in many donors, but most TCR sequences were rare. Later analysis suggested most CMV-associated TCR beta chains were HLA-restricted.

Use of 60 Vbeta and 13 Jbeta primers characterized the PCR. Here immunoSEQ multiplex PCR was the method, and the copy in TCRdb shows in-frame clones only, minus some. Here the sample spans 100,000 to 150,000 clones, 65% to 80% being singletons. V lost 2 bases to trimming and J lost 5 bases; unmatched junction nucleotides: 6. Germline values: CDR1 LNHDA, CDR2 SQIVND (reference sequence). The CDR3 extends over 15 amino acids. This receptor was identified in a woman younger than 35 in good health and CMV-seronegative. Material for sequencing was PBMCs. The chain joins TRBV19 to TRBJ2-1, with 7 bases matching TRBD2. CDR3 loop: CASSILGGPNNEQFF. In DNA, the CDR3 is TGTGCCAGTAGTATACTGGGAGGGCCTAACAATGAGCAGTTCTTC.